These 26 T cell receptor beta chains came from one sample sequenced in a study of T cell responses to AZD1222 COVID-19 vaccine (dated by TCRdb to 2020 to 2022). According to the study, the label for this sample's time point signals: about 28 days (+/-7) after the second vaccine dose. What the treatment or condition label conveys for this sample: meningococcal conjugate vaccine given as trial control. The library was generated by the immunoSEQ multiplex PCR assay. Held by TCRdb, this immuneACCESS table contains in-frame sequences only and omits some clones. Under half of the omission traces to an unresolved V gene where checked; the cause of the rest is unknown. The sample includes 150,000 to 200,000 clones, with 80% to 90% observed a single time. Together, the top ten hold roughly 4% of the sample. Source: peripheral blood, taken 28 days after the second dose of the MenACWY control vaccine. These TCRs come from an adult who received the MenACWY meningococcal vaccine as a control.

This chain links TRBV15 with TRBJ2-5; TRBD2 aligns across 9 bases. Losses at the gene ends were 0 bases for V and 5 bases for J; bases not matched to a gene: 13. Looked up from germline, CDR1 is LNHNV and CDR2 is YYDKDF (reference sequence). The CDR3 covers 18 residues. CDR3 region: CATSRDLGLAGRGETQYF. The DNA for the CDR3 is TGTGCCACCAGCAGAGATCTAGGGCTAGCGGGACGTGGCGAGACCCAGTACTTC.

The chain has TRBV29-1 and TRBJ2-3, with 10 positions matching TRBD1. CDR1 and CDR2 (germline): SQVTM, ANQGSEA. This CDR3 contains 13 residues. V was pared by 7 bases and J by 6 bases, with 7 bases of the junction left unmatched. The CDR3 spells CSARRTGGDTQYF. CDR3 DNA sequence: TGCAGCGCCAGGAGGACAGGGGGGGATACGCAGTATTTT.

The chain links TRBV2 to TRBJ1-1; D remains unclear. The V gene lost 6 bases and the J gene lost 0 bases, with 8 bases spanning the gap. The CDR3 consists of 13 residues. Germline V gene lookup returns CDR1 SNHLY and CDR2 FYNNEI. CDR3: CASRPGMNTEAFF. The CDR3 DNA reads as TGTGCCAGCAGGCCGGGGATGAACACTGAAGCTTTCTTT.

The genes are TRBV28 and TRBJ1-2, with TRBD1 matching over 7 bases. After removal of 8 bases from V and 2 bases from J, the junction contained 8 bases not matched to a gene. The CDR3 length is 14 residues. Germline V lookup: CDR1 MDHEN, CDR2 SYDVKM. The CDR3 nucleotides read TGTGCCAGCGGGGGGAGGGGGCGGAACTATGGCTACACCTTC. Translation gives CASGGRGRNYGYTF.

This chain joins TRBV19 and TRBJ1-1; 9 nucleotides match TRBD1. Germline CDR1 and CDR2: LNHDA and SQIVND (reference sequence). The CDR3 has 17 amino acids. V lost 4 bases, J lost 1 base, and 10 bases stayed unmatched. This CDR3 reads CASSTDRGKVGNTEAFF. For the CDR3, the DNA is TGTGCCAGTAGTACTGACAGGGGGAAGGTCGGGAACACTGAAGCTTTCTTT.

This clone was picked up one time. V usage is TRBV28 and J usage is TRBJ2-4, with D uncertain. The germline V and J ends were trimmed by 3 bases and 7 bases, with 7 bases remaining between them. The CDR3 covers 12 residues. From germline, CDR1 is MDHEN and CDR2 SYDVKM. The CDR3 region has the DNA TGTGCCAGCAGTTTGCCTGGGAACATTCAGTACTTC. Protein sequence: CASSLPGNIQYF.

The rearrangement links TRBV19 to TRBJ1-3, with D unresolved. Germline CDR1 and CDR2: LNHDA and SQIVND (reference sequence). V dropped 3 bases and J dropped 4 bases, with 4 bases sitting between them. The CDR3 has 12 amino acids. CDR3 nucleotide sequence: TGTGCCAGTAGTATCCAGGGAAACACCATATATTTT. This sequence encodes CASSIQGNTIYF.

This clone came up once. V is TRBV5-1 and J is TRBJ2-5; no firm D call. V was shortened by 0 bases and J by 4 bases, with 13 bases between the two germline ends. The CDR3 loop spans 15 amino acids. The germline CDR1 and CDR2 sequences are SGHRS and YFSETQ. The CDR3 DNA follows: TGCGCCAGCAGCTTGGGGCCGACGTCCCCAGAGACCCAGTACTTC. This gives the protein CASSLGPTSPETQYF.

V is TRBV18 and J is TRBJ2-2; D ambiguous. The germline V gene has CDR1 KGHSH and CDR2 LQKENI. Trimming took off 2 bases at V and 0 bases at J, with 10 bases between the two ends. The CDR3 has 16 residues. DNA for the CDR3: TGTGCCAGCTCACCATGGGATTTAGCGAACACCGGGGAGCTGTTTTTT. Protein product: CASSPWDLANTGELFF.

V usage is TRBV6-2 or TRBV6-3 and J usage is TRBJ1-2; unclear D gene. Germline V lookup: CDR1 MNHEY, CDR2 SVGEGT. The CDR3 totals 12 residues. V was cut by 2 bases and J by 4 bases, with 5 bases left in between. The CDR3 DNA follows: TGTGCCAGCAGTTACGAGAGCTATGGCTACACCTTC. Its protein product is CASSYESYGYTF.

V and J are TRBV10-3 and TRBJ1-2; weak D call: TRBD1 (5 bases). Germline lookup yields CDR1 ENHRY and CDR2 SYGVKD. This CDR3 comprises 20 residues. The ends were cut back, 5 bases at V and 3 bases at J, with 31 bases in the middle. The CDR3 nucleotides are TGTGCCATCAGTTCCTTTGGGAGCGGGGACTTTGAGCGGGGCGACTATGGCTACACCTTC. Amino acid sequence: CAISSFGSGDFERGDYGYTF.

The CDR3 DNA reads as TGTGCCTGGGCGAGGAGGGGCGGAGGAGCTTTCTTT. The encoded protein is CAWARRGGGAFF. The chain joins TRBV30 to TRBJ1-1; the D gene is possibly TRBD1 (5 bases). Germline lookup yields CDR1 GTSNPN and CDR2 SVGIG (reference sequence). V lost 5 bases and J lost 10, with 17 bases in between. CDR3 length: 12 residues.

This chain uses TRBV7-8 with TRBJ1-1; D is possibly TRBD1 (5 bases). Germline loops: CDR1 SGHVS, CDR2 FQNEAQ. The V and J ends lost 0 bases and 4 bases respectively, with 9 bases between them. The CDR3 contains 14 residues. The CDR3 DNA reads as TGTGCCAGCAGCTTAGCGCGTGGGGCCACTGAAGCTTTCTTT. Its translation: CASSLARGATEAFF.

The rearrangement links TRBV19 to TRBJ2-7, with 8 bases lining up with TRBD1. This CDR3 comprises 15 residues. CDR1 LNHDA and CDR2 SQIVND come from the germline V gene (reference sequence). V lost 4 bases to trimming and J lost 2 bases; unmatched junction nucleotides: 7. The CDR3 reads CASSRSTGAAYEQYF. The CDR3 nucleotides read TGTGCCAGTAGTAGGTCGACAGGGGCAGCCTACGAGCAGTACTTC.

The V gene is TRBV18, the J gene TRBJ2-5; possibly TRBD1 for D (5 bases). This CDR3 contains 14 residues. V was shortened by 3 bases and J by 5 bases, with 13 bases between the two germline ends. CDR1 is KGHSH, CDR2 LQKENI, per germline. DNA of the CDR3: TGTGCCAGCTCACCGGGCAGGGCGTACGAGACCCAGTACTTC. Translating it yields CASSPGRAYETQYF.

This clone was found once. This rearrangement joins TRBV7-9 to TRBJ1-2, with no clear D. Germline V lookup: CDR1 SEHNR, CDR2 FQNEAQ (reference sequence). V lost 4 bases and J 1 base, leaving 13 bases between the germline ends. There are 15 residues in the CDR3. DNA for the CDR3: TGTGCCAGCAGCTCCACGCCGGGAATTAACTATGGCTACACCTTC. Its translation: CASSSTPGINYGYTF.

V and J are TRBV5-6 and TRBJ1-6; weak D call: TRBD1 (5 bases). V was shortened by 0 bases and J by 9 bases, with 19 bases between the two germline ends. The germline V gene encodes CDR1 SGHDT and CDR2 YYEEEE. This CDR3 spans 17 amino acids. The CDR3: CASSLGLALGATSPLHF. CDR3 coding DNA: TGTGCCAGCAGCTTGGGCTTGGCTCTCGGGGCTACTTCACCCCTCCACTTT. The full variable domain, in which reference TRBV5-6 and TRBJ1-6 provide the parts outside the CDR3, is DAGVTQSPTHLIKTRGQQVTLRCSPKSGHDTVSWYQQALGQGPQFIFQYYEEEERQRGNFPDRFSGHQFPNYSSELNVNALLLGDSALYLCASSLGLALGATSPLHFGNGTRLTVT.

The CDR3 sequence is CASKGRAVRPIGSSYEQYF. For the CDR3, the DNA is TGTGCCAGCAAAGGAAGGGCAGTCCGTCCCATAGGGAGCTCCTACGAGCAGTACTTC. The gene calls are TRBV28 and TRBJ2-7; a possible D gene is TRBD2 (5 bases). The V gene's germline CDR1 is MDHEN and CDR2 SYDVKM. The germline V and J ends were trimmed by 7 bases and 0 bases, with 28 bases remaining between them. This CDR3 contains 19 residues. Full variable domain (outside the CDR3, taken from reference TRBV28 and TRBJ2-7): DVKVTQSSRYLVKRTGEKVFLECVQDMDHENMFWYRQDPGLGLRLIYFSYDVKMKEKGDIPEGYSVSREKKERFSLILESASTNQTSMYLCASKGRAVRPIGSSYEQYFGPGTRLTVT.

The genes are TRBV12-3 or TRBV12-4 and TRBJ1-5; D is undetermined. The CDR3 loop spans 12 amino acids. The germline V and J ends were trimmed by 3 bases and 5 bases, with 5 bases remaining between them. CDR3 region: CASSLPYQPQHF. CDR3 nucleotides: TGTGCCAGCAGTTTGCCTTATCAGCCCCAGCATTTT.

DNA of the CDR3: TGCGCCAGCAGCTTCCGGGACAATAACTATGGCTACACCTTC. As protein: CASSFRDNNYGYTF. J is TRBJ1-2 and V is TRBV5-1, with D perhaps TRBD1 (6 bases). The CDR3 is 14 amino acids. Between the trimmed V and J ends, which lost 2 bases and 1 base, there was a span of 9 bases. Germline V gene sequence: CDR1 SGHRS, CDR2 YFSETQ.

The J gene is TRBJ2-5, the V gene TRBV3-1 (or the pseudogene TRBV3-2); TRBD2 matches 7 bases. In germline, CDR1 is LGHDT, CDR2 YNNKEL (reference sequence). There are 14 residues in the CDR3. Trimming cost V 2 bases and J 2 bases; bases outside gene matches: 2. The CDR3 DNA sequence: TGTGCCAGCAGCCAACAGGGACTACAAGAGACCCAGTACTTC. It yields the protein CASSQQGLQETQYF.

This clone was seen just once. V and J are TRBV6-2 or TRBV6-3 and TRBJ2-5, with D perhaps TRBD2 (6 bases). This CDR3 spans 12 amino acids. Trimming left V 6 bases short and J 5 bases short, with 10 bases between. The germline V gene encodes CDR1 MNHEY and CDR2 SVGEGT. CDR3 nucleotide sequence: TGTGCCAGCAGCGGGAGCGGGGAGACCCAGTACTTC. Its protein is CASSGSGETQYF.

The CDR3 DNA is TGTGCCAGCAGCGAGGGACTAGCTTGGGAGACCCAGTACTTC. As protein: CASSEGLAWETQYF. The chain recombines TRBV9 with TRBJ2-5, with 9 positions matching TRBD2. The V and J ends lost 3 bases and 5 bases, in that order; junction bases with no gene match: 5. Per germline, CDR1 SGDLS and CDR2 YYNGEE. This CDR3 has 14 amino acids. Drawing the rest from reference TRBV9 and TRBJ2-5, the complete variable domain is DSGVTQTPKHLITATGQRVTLRCSPRSGDLSVYWYQQSLDQGLQFLIQYYNGEERAKGNILERFSAQQFPDLHSELNLSSLELGDSALYFCASSEGLAWETQYFGPGTRLLVL.

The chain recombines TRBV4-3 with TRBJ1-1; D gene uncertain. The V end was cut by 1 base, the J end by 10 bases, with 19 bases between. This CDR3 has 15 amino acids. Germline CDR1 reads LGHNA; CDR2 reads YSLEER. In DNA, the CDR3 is TGCGCCAGCAGCCAAGTTGGGGATCCAAAGGACGCAGCTTTCTTT. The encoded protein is CASSQVGDPKDAAFF.

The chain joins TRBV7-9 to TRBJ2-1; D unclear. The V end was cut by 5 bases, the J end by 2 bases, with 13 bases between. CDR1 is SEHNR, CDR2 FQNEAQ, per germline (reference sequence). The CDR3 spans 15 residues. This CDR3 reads CASSPGPRAYNEQFF. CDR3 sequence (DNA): TGTGCCAGCAGCCCGGGCCCTAGGGCCTACAATGAGCAGTTCTTC. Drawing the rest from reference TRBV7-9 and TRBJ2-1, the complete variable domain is DTGVSQNPRHKITKRGQNVTFRCDPISEHNRLYWYRQTLGQGPEFLTYFQNEAQLEKSRLLSDRFSAERPKGSFSTLEIQRTEQGDSAMYLCASSPGPRAYNEQFFGPGTRLTVL.

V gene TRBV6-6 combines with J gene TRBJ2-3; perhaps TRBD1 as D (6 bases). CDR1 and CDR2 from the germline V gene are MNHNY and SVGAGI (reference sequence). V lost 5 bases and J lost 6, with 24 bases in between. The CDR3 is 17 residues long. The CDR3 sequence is CASSPIQGRGSSDTQYF. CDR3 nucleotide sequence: TGTGCCAGCAGTCCTATTCAGGGCAGGGGTTCTTCGGATACGCAGTATTTT.